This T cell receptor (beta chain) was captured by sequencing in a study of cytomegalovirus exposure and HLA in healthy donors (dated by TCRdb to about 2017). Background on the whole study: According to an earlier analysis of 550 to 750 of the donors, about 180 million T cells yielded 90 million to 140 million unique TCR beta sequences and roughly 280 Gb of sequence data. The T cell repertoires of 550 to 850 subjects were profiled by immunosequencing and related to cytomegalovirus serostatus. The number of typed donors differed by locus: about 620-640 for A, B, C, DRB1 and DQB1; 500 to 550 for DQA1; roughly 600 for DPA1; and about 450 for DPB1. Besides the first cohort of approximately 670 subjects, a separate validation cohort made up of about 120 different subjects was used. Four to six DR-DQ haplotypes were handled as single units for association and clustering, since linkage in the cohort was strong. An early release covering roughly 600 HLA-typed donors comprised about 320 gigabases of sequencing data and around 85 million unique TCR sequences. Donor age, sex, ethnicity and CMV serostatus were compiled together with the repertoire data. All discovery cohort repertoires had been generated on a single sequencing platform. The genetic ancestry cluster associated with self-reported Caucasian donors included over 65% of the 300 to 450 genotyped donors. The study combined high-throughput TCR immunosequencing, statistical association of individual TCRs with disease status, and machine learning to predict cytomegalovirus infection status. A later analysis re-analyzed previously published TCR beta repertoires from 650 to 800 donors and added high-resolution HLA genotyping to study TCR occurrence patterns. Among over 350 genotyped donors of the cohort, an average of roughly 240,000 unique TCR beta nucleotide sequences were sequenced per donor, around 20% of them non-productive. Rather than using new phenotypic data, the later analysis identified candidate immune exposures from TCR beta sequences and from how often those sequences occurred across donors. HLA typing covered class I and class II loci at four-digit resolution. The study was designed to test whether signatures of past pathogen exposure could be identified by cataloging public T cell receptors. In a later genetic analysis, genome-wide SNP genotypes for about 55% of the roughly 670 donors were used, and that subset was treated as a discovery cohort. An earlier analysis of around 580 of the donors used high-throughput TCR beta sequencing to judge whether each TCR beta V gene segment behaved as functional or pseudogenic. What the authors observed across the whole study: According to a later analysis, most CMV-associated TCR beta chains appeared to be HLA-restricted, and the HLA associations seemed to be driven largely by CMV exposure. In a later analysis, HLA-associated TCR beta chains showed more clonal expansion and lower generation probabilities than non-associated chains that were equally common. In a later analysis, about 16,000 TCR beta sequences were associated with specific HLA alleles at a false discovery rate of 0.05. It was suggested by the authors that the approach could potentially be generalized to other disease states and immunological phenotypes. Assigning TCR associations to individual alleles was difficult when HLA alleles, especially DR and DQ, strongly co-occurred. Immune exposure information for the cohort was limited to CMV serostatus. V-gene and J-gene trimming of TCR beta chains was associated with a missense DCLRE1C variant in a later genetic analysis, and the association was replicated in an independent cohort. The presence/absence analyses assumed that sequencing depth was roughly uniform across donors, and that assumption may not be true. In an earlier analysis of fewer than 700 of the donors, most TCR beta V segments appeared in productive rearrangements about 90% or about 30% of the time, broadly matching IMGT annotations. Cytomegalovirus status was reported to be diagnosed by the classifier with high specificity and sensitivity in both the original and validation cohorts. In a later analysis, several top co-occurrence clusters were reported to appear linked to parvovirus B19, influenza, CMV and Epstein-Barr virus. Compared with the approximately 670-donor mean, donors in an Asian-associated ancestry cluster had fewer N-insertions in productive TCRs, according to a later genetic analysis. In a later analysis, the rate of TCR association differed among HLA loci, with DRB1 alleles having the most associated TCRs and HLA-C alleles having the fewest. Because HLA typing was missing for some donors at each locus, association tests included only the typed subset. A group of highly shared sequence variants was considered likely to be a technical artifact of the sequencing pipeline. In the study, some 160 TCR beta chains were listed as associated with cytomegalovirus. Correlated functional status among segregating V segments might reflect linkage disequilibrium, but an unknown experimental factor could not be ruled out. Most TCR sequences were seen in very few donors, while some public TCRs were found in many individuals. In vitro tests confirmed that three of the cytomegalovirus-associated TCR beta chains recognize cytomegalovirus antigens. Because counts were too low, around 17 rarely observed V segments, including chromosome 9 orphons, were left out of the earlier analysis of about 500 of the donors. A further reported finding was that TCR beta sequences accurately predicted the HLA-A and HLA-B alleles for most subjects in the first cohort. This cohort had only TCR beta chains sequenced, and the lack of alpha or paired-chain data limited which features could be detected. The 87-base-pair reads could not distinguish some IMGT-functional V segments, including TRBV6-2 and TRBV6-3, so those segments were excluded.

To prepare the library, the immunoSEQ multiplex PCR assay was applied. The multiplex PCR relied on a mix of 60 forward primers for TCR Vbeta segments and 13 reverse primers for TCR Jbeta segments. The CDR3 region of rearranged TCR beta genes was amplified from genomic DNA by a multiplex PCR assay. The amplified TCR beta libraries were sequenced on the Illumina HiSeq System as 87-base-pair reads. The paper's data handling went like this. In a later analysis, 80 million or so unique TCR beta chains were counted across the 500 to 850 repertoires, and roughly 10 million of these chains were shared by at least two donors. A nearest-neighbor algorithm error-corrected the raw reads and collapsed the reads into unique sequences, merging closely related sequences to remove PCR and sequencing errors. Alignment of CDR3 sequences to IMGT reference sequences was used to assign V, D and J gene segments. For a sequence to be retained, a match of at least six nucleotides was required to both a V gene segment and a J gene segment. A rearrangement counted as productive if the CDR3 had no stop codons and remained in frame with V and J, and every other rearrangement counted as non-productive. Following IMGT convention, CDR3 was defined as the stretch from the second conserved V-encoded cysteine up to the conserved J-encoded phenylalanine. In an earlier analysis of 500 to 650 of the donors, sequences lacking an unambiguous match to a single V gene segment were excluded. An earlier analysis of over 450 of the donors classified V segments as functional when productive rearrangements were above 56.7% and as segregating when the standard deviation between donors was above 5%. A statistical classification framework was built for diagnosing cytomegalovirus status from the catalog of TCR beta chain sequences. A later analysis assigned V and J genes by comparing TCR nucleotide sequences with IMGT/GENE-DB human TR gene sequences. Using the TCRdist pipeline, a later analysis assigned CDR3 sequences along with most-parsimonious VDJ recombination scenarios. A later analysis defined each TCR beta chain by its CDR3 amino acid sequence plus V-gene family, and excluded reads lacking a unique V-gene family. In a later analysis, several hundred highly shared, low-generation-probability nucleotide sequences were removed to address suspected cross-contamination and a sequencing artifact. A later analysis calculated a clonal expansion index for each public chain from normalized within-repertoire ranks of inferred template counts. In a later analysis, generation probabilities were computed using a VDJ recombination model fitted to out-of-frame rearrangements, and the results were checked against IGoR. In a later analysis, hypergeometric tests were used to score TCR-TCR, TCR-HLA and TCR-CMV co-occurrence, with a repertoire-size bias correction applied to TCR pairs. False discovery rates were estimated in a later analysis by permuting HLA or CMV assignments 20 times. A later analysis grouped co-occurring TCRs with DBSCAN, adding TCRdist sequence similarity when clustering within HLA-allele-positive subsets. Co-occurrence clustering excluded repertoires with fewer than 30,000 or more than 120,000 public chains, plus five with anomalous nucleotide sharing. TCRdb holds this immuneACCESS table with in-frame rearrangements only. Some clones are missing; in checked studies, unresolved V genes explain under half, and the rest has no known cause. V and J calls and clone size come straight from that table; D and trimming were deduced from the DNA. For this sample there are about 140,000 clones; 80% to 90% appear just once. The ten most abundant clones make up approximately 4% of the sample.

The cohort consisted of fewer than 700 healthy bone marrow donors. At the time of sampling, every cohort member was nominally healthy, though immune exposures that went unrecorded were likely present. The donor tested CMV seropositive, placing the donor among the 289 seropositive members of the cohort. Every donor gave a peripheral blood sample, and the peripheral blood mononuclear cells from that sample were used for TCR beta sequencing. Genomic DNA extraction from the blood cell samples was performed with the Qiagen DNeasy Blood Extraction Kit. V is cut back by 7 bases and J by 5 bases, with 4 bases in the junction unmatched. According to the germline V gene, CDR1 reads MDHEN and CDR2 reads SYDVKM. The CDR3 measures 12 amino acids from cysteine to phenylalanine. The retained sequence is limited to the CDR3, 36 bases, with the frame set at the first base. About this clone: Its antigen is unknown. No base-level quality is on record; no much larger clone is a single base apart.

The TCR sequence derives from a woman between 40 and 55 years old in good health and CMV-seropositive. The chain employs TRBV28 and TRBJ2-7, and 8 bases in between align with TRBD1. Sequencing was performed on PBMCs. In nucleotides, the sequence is TGTGCCAGCATGGGCAGGGGGCACGAGCAGTACTTC. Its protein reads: CASMGRGHEQYF.